This entry is about one T cell receptor beta chain. This sample is part of a study of blood T cell repertoires in COVID-19. Study as a whole: COVID-19 samples, acute and convalescent, were from the United States, Italy and Spain.

V was shortened by 2 bases and J by 6 bases, with 19 bases between the two germline ends. The germline CDR1 and CDR2 sequences are SGHRS and YFSETQ. CDR3 length: 16 residues. Authors' processing steps: Amplification of reference gene primers was used by the study to estimate nucleated cell counts. This table comes from immunoSEQ multiplex PCR, and its TCRdb copy is limited to in-frame clones, with some not included. The D gene and trimming were derived from the DNA, and the V and J assignments and clone size from that table. The sample records approximately 110,000 clones, about 85% being singletons.

This clonotype was sampled from a woman aged 60-75 years with COVID-19, enrolled during active disease. The rearrangement joins TRBV5-1 to TRBJ2-3, with D possibly TRBD2 on 5 matching bases. Input material: peripheral blood. CDR3 in amino acids: CASSLGLTVEIDTQYF. The CDR3 DNA is TGCGCCAGCAGCTTAGGACTTACGGTCGAAATCGATACGCAGTATTTT.